This T cell receptor (beta chain) was observed in a study of T cell responses to AZD1222 COVID-19 vaccine. Study-wide context: Second doses were pooled across both intervals (about 4 or about 12 weeks). Broader study findings: Spike-specific TCRs gained breadth and depth after people received two AZD1222 doses. Donors were chiefly white British, with a greater number of females, and clonal diversity was perhaps underestimated. Baseline seropositivity characterized only a handful of AZD1222 recipients.

With 0 bases clipped from V and 8 bases from J, the junction kept 11 bases outside the gene matches. The CDR3 has 16 amino acids. Per the germline V gene, CDR1 is SEHNR and CDR2 is FQNEAQ (reference sequence). Libraries were prepared by immunoSEQ multiplex PCR; TCRdb keeps only in-frame clonotypes and omits some of them. The sample lists around 130,000 clones; approximately 83% were seen once. In regard to this clone: Its antigen is undetermined.

The TCR comes from an adult in good health. The rearrangement links TRBV7-9 to TRBJ1-2; the match to TRBD1 covers 8 bases. The material sequenced was peripheral blood, taken on day 0 of AZD1222 vaccination. As DNA, the CDR3 is TGTGCCAGCAGCTTAGCGGTCGGACAGGGATTCGAAGGCTACACCTTC. Amino acids: CASSLAVGQGFEGYTF.